The next 32 T cell receptor beta chains were all read from a single sample in a study of early T cells in non-severe SARS-CoV-2 infection. MiXCR was run by TCRdb on the 5' RACE reads, yielding one entry per CDR3 protein. The profile shows roughly 51,000 distinct CDR3 sequences, about 7.7% of them singletons. This specimen consisted of whole blood, obtained at baseline. The receptor set was obtained from an adult who was a healthcare worker with PCR-confirmed SARS-CoV-2 infection or an uninfected control (not recorded which).

The CDR3 reads CASSLSRGTGHYEQYF. The CDR3 nucleotides are TGTGCCAGCAGCTTATCAAGGGGGACAGGGCACTACGAGCAGTACTTC. The chain combines TRBV7-2 with TRBJ2-7, with 9 bases matching TRBD1. Trimming removed 2 bases from V and 3 bases from J; junction bases left unmatched: 8. Germline-derived CDR1 and CDR2 are SGHTA and FQGNSA. The CDR3 is made up of 16 amino acids.

This clonotype was seen ten or more times. The chain employs TRBV18 and TRBJ2-3; D is undetermined. The CDR3 is 12 residues long. Germline V lookup: CDR1 KGHSH, CDR2 LQKENI. V dropped 3 bases and J dropped 2 bases, with 3 bases sitting between them. CDR3 nucleotide sequence: TGTGCCAGCTCACCCTACACAGATACGCAGTATTTT. Protein: CASSPYTDTQYF.

This clonotype was counted many times. This chain joins TRBV18 and TRBJ1-1; D unresolved. Germline CDR1 reads KGHSH; CDR2 reads LQKENI. Deletions cut 3 bases from V and 3 bases from J, with 11 bases between. CDR3 length: 14 residues. The CDR3 bases are TGTGCCAGCTCACCTGTAGGTGGGGACACTGAAGCTTTCTTT. Its protein is CASSPVGGDTEAFF.

There are many counts of this clonotype. The chain joins TRBV3-1 to TRBJ2-5; D gene uncertain. The V end was cut by 0 bases, the J end by 4 bases, with 18 bases between. The CDR3 has 17 amino acids. Looked up from germline, CDR1 is LGHDT and CDR2 is YNNKEL (reference sequence). As DNA, the CDR3 is TGTGCCAGCAGCCAAGAAGTAGGTAGCACTCCATCAGAGACCCAGTACTTC. Protein sequence: CASSQEVGSTPSETQYF.

The table lists this clonotype with many counts. This rearrangement joins TRBV11-2 to TRBJ2-7; no firm D call. CDR1 is SGHAT and CDR2 is FQNNGV in the germline V gene. The V gene lost 5 bases and the J gene lost 0 bases, with 2 bases spanning the gap. The CDR3 is 11 amino acids. The CDR3 loop is CASSPSYEQYF. The CDR3 nucleotides read TGTGCCAGCAGCCCCTCCTACGAGCAGTACTTC. Using reference TRBV11-2 and TRBJ2-7 for the parts outside the CDR3, the full variable domain is EAGVAQSPRYKIIEKRQSVAFWCNPISGHATLYWYQQILGQGPKLLIQFQNNGVVDDSQLPKDRFSAERLKGVDSTLKIQPAKLEDSAVYLCASSPSYEQYFGPGTRLTVT.

In this sample, this clonotype turned up many times. J is TRBJ2-3 and V is TRBV28, with TRBD1 as a possible D gene (6 bases). The V end was cut by 5 bases, the J end by 2 bases, with 14 bases between. Germline V gene lookup returns CDR1 MDHEN and CDR2 SYDVKM. CDR3 length: 15 residues. The CDR3 DNA reads TGTGCCAGCAGTCCATGGGGGCGTTTCACAGATACGCAGTATTTT. Its protein is CASSPWGRFTDTQYF.

This clonotype came up a few times. The chain has TRBV28 and TRBJ1-1; D may be TRBD1 (5 bases). The CDR3 spans 12 residues. V was cut by 8 bases and J by 7 bases, with 14 bases left in between. CDR1 is MDHEN, CDR2 SYDVKM, per germline. The CDR3 nucleotides read TGTGCCAGCGGGGCAGGACGACTTGAAGCTTTCTTT. It yields the protein CASGAGRLEAFF.

This clonotype was counted only a few times. This chain joins TRBV7-9 and TRBJ1-2; 8 bases align to TRBD1. The junction had 11 bases not matched to a gene; V was cut back by 5 bases and J by 3 bases. This CDR3 is 16 amino acids long. Germline-derived CDR1 and CDR2 are SEHNR and FQNEAQ (reference sequence). CDR3 nucleotide sequence: TGTGCCAGCAGCCTGAGGACAGGGAACTTCGACTATGGCTACACCTTC. Encoded protein: CASSLRTGNFDYGYTF.

V usage is TRBV6-2 or TRBV6-3 and J usage is TRBJ1-6; perhaps TRBD1 as D (5 bases). This CDR3 comprises 14 residues. V dropped 2 bases and J dropped 11 bases, with 13 bases sitting between them. The germline gives CDR1 MNHEY, CDR2 SVGEGT. The CDR3 sequence: CASSYVPGRTPLHF. CDR3 sequence (DNA): TGTGCCAGCAGTTACGTCCCAGGGAGGACACCCCTCCACTTT.

V and J are TRBV10-3 and TRBJ2-3; D is perhaps TRBD2 (6 bases). The CDR3 sequence is 14 residues long. Germline V gene sequence: CDR1 ENHRY, CDR2 SYGVKD. V was cut by 10 bases and J by 4 bases, with 18 bases left in between. The CDR3 region has the DNA TGTGCCACCGGTGGGGCTAGCGTAGCAGATACGCAGTATTTT. Its protein product is CATGGASVADTQYF.

This clonotype appeared a few times. The chain is built from TRBV5-1 and TRBJ2-5; 11 bases fit TRBD2. The CDR3 is made up of 16 amino acids. V dropped 3 bases and J dropped 1; count of bases not matched to a gene: 5. The germline V gene encodes CDR1 SGHRS and CDR2 YFSETQ. DNA of the CDR3: TGCGCCAGCAGCTCCGTAGCGGGAGGGCCCCAAGAGACCCAGTACTTC. Amino acid sequence: CASSSVAGGPQETQYF.

The table lists this clonotype with many counts. One junction end does not reproduce the germline sequence, and a read error may be involved. V usage is TRBV28 and J usage is TRBJ2-7; no reliable D call. CDR3 length: 13 residues. In germline, CDR1 is MDHEN, CDR2 SYDVKM. The chain's CDR3 is CASSILTVYDQYF. The CDR3 DNA follows: TGTGCCAGCAGTATCCTGACGGTATACGATCAGTACTTC.

This clonotype occurred many times. This chain uses TRBV7-9 with TRBJ2-1, with 12 bases lining up with TRBD2. Unmatched junction bases numbered 4, after V lost 5 bases and J lost 5 bases. The CDR3 has 15 residues. Per the germline V gene, CDR1 is SEHNR and CDR2 is FQNEAQ (reference sequence). Written as DNA, the CDR3 is TGTGCCAGCAGCGCTGGACTAGCGGGACACAATGAGCAGTTCTTC. It specifies CASSAGLAGHNEQFF.

This clonotype has a single count. The genes are TRBV3-1 and TRBJ1-5; D might be TRBD1 (5 bases). The germline V and J ends were trimmed by 1 base and 4 bases, with 11 bases remaining between them. The CDR3 totals 15 residues. Germline CDR1 is LGHDT and CDR2 is YNNKEL (reference sequence). CDR3 nucleotides: TGTGCCAGCAGCCAAGTGTCGGAGGGGAATCAGCCCCAGCATTTT. It translates to CASSQVSEGNQPQHF.

This clonotype was seen ten or more times. The gene calls are TRBV6-6 and TRBJ1-2, with D possibly TRBD1 on 5 matching bases. Germline loops: CDR1 MNHNY, CDR2 SVGAGI (reference sequence). Trimming pared 1 base from V and 6 bases from J, leaving 15 bases between. This CDR3 is 15 amino acids long. The CDR3 sequence is CASSYYGGAGDGYTF. The CDR3 DNA sequence: TGTGCCAGCAGTTACTACGGAGGGGCCGGGGATGGCTACACCTTC.

CDR3 in amino acids: CSVAGGEQTQYF. DNA for the CDR3: TGCAGCGTTGCCGGGGGGGAACAGACCCAGTACTTC. The rearrangement uses TRBV29-1 and TRBJ2-5; 8 bases are a match to TRBD2. Germline assignment: CDR1 SQVTM and CDR2 ANQGSEA. The ends lost 4 bases at V and 6 bases at J; junction bases unmatched: 4. CDR3 length: 12 residues. Full variable domain (missing parts from reference TRBV29-1 and TRBJ2-5): SAVISQKPSRDICQRGTSLTIQCQVDSQVTMMFWYRQQPGQSLTLIATANQGSEATYESGFVIDKFPISRPNLTFSTLTVSNMSPEDSSIYLCSVAGGEQTQYFGPGTRLLVL.

The sample holds a few counts of this clonotype. The chain has TRBV7-9 and TRBJ1-1; D ambiguous. The CDR3 covers 13 residues. V was cut by 1 base and J by 0 bases, with 3 bases left in between. Looked up from germline, CDR1 is SEHNR and CDR2 is FQNEAQ (reference sequence). CDR3 residues: CASSLGMNTEAFF. As DNA, the CDR3 is TGTGCCAGCAGCTTAGGGATGAACACTGAAGCTTTCTTT.

This clonotype came up many times. This chain connects TRBV29-1 to TRBJ2-1; no firm D call. Trimming took off 6 bases at V and 5 bases at J, with 11 bases between the two ends. Germline V gene sequence: CDR1 SQVTM, CDR2 ANQGSEA. The CDR3 sequence is 12 residues long. The CDR3 protein is CSVQAYNNEQFF. The CDR3 DNA follows: TGCAGCGTCCAAGCGTATAACAATGAGCAGTTCTTC.

This chain's CDR3 is CSAEKGELVETQYF. DNA for the CDR3: TGCAGCGCAGAAAAAGGGGAGTTAGTTGAGACCCAGTACTTC. This chain uses TRBV20-1 with TRBJ2-5, with D perhaps given as TRBD1 or TRBD2 (5 bases each). CDR3 length: 14 residues. Germline CDR1 is DFQATT and CDR2 is SNEGSKA (reference sequence).

This sequence joins TRBV6-2 or TRBV6-3 and TRBJ2-7; TRBD1 is a possible D gene (6 bases). Trimming shortened V by 0 bases and J by 3 bases, and 12 bases separated the two germline ends. This CDR3 is 15 amino acids long. Looked up from germline, CDR1 is MNHEY and CDR2 is SVGEGT. The CDR3 is CASSYSKGVGYEQYF. CDR3 in DNA: TGTGCCAGCAGTTACTCGAAGGGGGTCGGCTACGAGCAGTACTTC.

This clonotype occurred a few times. The rearrangement joins TRBV6-5 to TRBJ2-3; D remains ambiguous. The V end was cut by 8 bases, the J end by 4 bases, with 13 bases between. Germline CDR1 MNHEY, CDR2 SVGAGI. The CDR3 has 13 residues. The CDR3 DNA reads as TGTGCCAGCGGAAGGGATAGGGCAGATACGCAGTATTTT. This encodes CASGRDRADTQYF.

This clonotype showed up many times. This rearrangement joins TRBV5-6 to TRBJ2-1; D is uncertain. This CDR3 spans 13 amino acids. Trimming shortened V by 4 bases and J by 5 bases, and 10 bases separated the two germline ends. Germline CDR1 is SGHDT and CDR2 is YYEEEE. CDR3 nucleotides: TGTGCCAGCAGCCGCGGAACCCACAATGAGCAGTTCTTC. Its translation: CASSRGTHNEQFF.

V and J are TRBV5-6 and TRBJ2-2; possible D gene TRBD1, 6 bases. The CDR3 is 16 amino acids. Per the germline V gene, CDR1 is SGHDT and CDR2 is YYEEEE. Trimming pared 4 bases from V and 7 bases from J, leaving 20 bases between. The CDR3 region has the DNA TGTGCCAGCAGCCAAAGCCACAGGGTCTTAGTCGGGGAGCTGTTTTTT. This gives the protein CASSQSHRVLVGELFF.

Many counts were recorded for this clonotype. CDR3: CASSLRGPGQETQYF. CDR3 DNA sequence: TGTGCCAGCAGTCTCCGGGGCCCCGGACAAGAGACCCAGTACTTC. This chain connects TRBV7-8 to TRBJ2-5; possibly TRBD1 or TRBD2 for D (5 bases each). Looked up from germline, CDR1 is SGHVS and CDR2 is FQNEAQ. This CDR3 spans 15 amino acids. The V end lost 6 bases, the J end lost 2 bases, and 16 bases lay between the germline ends. The full variable domain, with the rest looked up from reference TRBV7-8 and TRBJ2-5, is GAGVSQSPRYKVAKRGQDVALRCDPISGHVSLFWYQQALGQGPEFLTYFQNEAQLDKSGLPSDRFFAERPEGSVSTLKIQRTQQEDSAVYLCASSLRGPGQETQYFGPGTRLLVL.

This chain connects TRBV12-3 or TRBV12-4 to TRBJ2-7; D perhaps matches TRBD1 (6 bases). The CDR3 spans 15 residues. Trimming pared 5 bases from V and 6 bases from J, leaving 20 bases between. The DNA of the CDR3 is TGTGCCAGCAGTCCCGCGACAGGCCGCGCTGGCGAGCAGTACTTC. It specifies CASSPATGRAGEQYF.

The chain carries TRBV6-2 or TRBV6-3 and TRBJ2-7; D may be TRBD2 (6 bases). There are 16 residues in the CDR3. V dropped 0 bases and J dropped 1 base, with 13 bases sitting between them. Looked up from germline, CDR1 is MNHEY and CDR2 is SVGEGT. Written as DNA, the CDR3 is TGTGCCAGCAGTTACTCTCTTAGCGGACGGTCCTACGAGCAGTACTTC. Its protein product is CASSYSLSGRSYEQYF.

This clonotype was counted only a few times. V and J are TRBV6-2 or TRBV6-3 and TRBJ2-1; possible D gene TRBD1, 6 bases. Germline CDR1 MNHEY, CDR2 SVGEGT. V dropped 0 bases and J dropped 2 bases, with 20 bases sitting between them. The CDR3 runs 19 residues. The CDR3 is CASSYSGGQGIGTYNEQFF. In DNA form, the CDR3 reads TGTGCCAGCAGTTACTCTGGGGGACAAGGGATAGGCACCTACAATGAGCAGTTCTTC.

V and J are TRBV27 and TRBJ1-1; D is uncertain. Germline CDR1 and CDR2: MNHEY and SMNVEV (reference sequence). This CDR3 is built from 14 residues. Trimming left V 4 bases short and J 4 bases short, with 13 bases between. CDR3 in DNA: TGTGCCAGCAGTTCAGGTATCATTTCCACTGAAGCTTTCTTT. Amino acids: CASSSGIISTEAFF.

This clonotype appeared many times. The chain couples TRBV20-1 to TRBJ1-5, with D unclear. The CDR3 covers 17 residues. Germline CDR1 and CDR2: DFQATT and SNEGSKA (reference sequence). Between the trimmed V and J ends, which lost 3 bases and 9 bases, there was a span of 27 bases. The CDR3: CSARVSVGEHASRPQHF. Written as DNA, the CDR3 is TGCAGTGCTAGGGTGTCTGTCGGGGAGCACGCATCAAGGCCCCAGCATTTT.

This clonotype was counted at least ten times. V usage is TRBV15 and J usage is TRBJ2-3; TRBD2 is a possible D gene (5 bases). CDR1 LNHNV and CDR2 YYDKDF come from the germline V gene (reference sequence). This CDR3 region has 14 residues. The V gene lost 1 base and the J gene lost 4 bases, with 9 bases spanning the gap. In nucleotides, the CDR3 is TGTGCCACCAGCAGAGCCGCGGGCGCAGATACGCAGTATTTT. Its protein product is CATSRAAGADTQYF.

This clonotype appeared many times. The genes are TRBV5-5 and TRBJ2-5; D gene unclear. Germline CDR1 reads SGHKS; CDR2 reads YYEKEE (reference sequence). Deletions cut 4 bases from V and 2 bases from J, with 15 bases between. The CDR3 consists of 15 residues. CDR3 sequence reads: CASSPLGTVQETQYF. CDR3 bases: TGTGCCAGCAGCCCTTTAGGAACAGTACAAGAGACCCAGTACTTC.

This clonotype occurred many times. The chain joins TRBV10-3 to TRBJ2-7; D unclear. This CDR3 is 11 amino acids long. CDR1 is ENHRY and CDR2 is SYGVKD in the germline V gene. V was clipped by 10 bases and J by 3 bases, with 10 bases between them. CDR3 nucleotides: TGTGCCACGGCGGAAGGCTACGAGCAGTACTTC. Residues: CATAEGYEQYF.